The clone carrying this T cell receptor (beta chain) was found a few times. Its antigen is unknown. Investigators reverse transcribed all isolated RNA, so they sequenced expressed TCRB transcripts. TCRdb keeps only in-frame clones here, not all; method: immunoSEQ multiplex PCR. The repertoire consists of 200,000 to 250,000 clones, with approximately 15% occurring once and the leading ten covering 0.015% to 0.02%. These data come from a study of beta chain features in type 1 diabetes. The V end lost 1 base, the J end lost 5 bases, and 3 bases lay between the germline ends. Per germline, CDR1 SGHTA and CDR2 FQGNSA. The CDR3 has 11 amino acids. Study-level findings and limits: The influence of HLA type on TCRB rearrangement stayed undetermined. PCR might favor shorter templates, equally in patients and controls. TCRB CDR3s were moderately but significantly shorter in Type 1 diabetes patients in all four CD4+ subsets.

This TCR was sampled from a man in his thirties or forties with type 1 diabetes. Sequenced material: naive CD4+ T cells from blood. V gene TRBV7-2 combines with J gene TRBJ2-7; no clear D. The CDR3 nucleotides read TGTGCCAGCAGCTTAGTAGACGAGCAGTACTTC. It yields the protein CASSLVDEQYF.